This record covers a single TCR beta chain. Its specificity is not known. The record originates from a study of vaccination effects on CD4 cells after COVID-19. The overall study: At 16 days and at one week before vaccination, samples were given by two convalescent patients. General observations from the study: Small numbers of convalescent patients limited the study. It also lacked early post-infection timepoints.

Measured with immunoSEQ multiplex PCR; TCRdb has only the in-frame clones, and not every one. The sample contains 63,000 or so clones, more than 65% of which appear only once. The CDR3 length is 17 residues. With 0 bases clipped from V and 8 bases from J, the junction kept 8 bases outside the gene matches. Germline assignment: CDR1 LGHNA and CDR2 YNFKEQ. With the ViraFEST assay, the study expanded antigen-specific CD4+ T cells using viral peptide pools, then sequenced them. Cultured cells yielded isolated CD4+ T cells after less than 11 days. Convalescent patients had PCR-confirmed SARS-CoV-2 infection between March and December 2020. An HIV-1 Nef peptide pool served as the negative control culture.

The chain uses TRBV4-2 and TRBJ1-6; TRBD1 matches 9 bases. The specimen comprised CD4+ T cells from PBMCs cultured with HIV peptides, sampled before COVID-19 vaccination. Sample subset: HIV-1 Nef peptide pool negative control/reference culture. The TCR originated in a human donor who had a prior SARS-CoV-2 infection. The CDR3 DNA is TGTGCCAGCAGCCAAGAAAAGGGGGACAGGGTTCATTCACCCCTCCACTTT. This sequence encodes CASSQEKGDRVHSPLHF.